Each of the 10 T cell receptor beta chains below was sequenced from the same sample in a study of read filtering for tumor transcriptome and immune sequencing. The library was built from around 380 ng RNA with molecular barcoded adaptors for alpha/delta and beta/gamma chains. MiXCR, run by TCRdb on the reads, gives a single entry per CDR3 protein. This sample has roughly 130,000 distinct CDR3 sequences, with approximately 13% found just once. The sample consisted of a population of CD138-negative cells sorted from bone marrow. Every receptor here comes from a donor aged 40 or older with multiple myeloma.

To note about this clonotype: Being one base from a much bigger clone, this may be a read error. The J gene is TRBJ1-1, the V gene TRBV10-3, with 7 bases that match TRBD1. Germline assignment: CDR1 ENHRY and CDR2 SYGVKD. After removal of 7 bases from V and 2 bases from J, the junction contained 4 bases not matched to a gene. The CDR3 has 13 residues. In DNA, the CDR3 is TGTGCCATCAATCAGGGGGACAACACTGAAGCTTTCTTT. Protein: CAINQGDNTEAFF.

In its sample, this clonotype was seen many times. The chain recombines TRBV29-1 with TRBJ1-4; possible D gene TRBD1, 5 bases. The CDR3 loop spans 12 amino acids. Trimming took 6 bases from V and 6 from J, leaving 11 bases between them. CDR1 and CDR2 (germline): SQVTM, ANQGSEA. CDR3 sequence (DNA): TGCAGCGTGAGGGGTTCATATGAAAAACTGTTTTTT. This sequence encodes CSVRGSYEKLFF.

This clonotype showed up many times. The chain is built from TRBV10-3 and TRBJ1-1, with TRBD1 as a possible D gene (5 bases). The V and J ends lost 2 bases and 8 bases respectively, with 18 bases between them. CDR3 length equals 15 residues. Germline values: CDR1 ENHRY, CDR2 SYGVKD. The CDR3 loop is CAISEMSGGRGEAFF. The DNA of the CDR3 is TGTGCCATCAGTGAGATGTCGGGGGGTAGAGGCGAAGCTTTCTTT.

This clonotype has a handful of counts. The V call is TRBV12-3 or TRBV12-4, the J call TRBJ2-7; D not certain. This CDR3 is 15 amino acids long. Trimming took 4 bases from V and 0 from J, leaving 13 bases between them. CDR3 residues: CASSYRPELSYEQYF. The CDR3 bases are TGTGCCAGCAGTTATCGGCCGGAGCTCTCCTACGAGCAGTACTTC.

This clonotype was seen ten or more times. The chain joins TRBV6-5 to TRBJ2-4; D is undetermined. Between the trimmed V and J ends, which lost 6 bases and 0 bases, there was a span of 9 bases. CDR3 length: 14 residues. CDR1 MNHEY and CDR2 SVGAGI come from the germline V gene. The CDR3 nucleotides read TGTGCCAGCAGGACCCCCGGAGCCAAAAACATTCAGTACTTC. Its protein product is CASRTPGAKNIQYF.

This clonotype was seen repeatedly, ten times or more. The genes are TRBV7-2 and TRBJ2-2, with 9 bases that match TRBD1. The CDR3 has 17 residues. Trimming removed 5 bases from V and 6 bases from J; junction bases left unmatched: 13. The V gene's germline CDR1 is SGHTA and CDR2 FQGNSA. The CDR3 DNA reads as TGTGCCAGCAGCCAACGTAGTAGGACAGGGGTTGCCGGGGAGCTGTTTTTT. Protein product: CASSQRSRTGVAGELFF.

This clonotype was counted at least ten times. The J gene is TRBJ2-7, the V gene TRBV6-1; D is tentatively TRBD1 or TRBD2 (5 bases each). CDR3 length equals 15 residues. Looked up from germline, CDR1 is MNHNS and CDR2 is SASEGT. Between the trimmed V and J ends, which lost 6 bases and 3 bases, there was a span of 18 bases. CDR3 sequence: CASSAFEGPSYEQYF. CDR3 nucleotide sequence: TGTGCCAGCAGCGCCTTTGAGGGGCCCAGCTACGAGCAGTACTTC.

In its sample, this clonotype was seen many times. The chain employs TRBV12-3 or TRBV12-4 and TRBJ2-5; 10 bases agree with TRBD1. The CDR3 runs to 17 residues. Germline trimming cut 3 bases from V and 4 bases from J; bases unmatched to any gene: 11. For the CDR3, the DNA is TGTGCCAGCAGTTTTCAACCCGGGACAGGGGAAGGAGAGACCCAGTACTTC. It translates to CASSFQPGTGEGETQYF.

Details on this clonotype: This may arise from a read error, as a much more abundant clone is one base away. As DNA, the CDR3 is TGCAGTGCTAGGGCCGGGGGAGATCAGCTCCAGCATTTT. Translating it yields CSARAGGDQLQHF. V gene TRBV20-1 combines with J gene TRBJ1-5; D is perhaps TRBD1 (5 bases). This CDR3 has 13 amino acids. Germline CDR1 DFQATT, CDR2 SNEGSKA (reference sequence).

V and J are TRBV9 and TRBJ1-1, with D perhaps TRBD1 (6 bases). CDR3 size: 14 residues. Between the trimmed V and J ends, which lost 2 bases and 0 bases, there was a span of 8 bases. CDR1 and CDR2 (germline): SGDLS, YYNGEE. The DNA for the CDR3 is TGTGCCAGCAGCGTGGGACACCTGAACACTGAAGCTTTCTTT. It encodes CASSVGHLNTEAFF. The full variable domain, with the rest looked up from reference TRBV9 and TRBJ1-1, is DSGVTQTPKHLITATGQRVTLRCSPRSGDLSVYWYQQSLDQGLQFLIQYYNGEERAKGNILERFSAQQFPDLHSELNLSSLELGDSALYFCASSVGHLNTEAFFGQGTRLTVV.